This T cell receptor (beta chain) was observed in a study of blood T cell repertoires in COVID-19 (dated by TCRdb to about 2020). Regarding the study in general: The collaborator samples originated in the United States, Italy and Spain and spanned the acute and convalescent phases of COVID-19. Samples came from the ongoing ImmuneRACE study (first 160 participants) plus 1,254 subjects from 6 global collaborators. The dataset comprised deeply sampled blood TCRbeta repertoires from subjects exposed to, actively infected with, or recovered from COVID-19. Where available, HLA class I and class II types were taken from metadata supplied by the sample provider and were not determined by assay-based typing. The repertoires were released in a freely available public database meant as a resource for research on the immune response to SARS-CoV-2. The sample metadata nearly always contained a de-identified subject ID, COVID-19 status, age in years and sex. The material from the prospective study consisted of cDNA or gDNA derived from T cells, B-cell-depleted T cells, or PBMCs.

TCRbeta CDR3 regions were amplified from genomic DNA using the immunoSEQ Assay, a bias-controlled multiplex PCR. For the original study's pipeline: The number of nucleated cells in each sample was estimated from the amplification of reference gene primers within the assay. To quantify the absolute abundance of each unique TCRbeta CDR3 rearrangement, sequence reads were collapsed and filtered. For each sample, productive Simpson clonality was calculated by taking the square root of Simpson's diversity index across productive rearrangements. Sourced from immuneACCESS, this table was stored by TCRdb with only in-frame sequences that have V and J called. A share of the clones is absent; for the studies checked, an unresolved V gene accounts for under half, and the remainder has no known explanation. Clone size and V and J calls were adopted from that table, with D and trimming inferred from the DNA. The sample table records fewer than 250,000 clones; about 83% of these occur just once. The ten most abundant clones make up around 5.9% of the sample.

In regard to this clone: Its cognate antigen has yet to be identified. Nothing much larger sits one base from this clone, and base qualities are not available.

Results and caveats for the whole study, not just this receptor: The quantity of clinical and demographic metadata differed by source and by participant and was supplied without curation.

The germline V gene provides CDR1 MNHEY and CDR2 SVGAGI. V gives up 7 bases and J gives up 0 bases, and the segment between their germline ends measures 12 bases. Counted from cysteine to phenylalanine, this CDR3 has 14 amino acids. CDR3 DNA only is kept here, 42 bases in frame from base 1. Each collaborating institution followed its own protocols to collect whole blood in K2EDTA tubes. For TCRbeta analysis, collaborators shipped samples as frozen whole blood, isolated PBMCs, or DNA extracted from either of those sample types. The V and J segments used are TRBV6-5 and TRBJ1-1; perhaps TRBD1 is the D gene, with 6 bases matching. The source is a human donor in a cohort sampled during active COVID-19. The sample taken for sequencing was peripheral blood. The CDR3 is CASIPGHLNTEAFF. Here is the DNA: TGTGCCAGCATTCCGGGACATCTGAACACTGAAGCTTTCTTT.